This TCR beta chain came from a study of blood T cell repertoires in COVID-19 (dated by TCRdb to between 2020 and 2021). In terms of the full investigation: Samples covering the acute and convalescent phases of COVID-19 were provided by collaborators in the United States, Italy and Spain. The prospective study material was composed of cDNA or gDNA derived from T cells, B-cell-depleted T cells, or PBMCs. Subjects who had been exposed to COVID-19, were actively infected with it, or had recovered from it provided the deeply sampled blood TCRbeta repertoires that made up the dataset. The repertoires were released in a freely available public database meant as a resource for research on the immune response to SARS-CoV-2. The samples were drawn from two sources: the first 160 participants of the ongoing ImmuneRACE study, and 1,200 or so subjects contributed by 6 global collaborators. A de-identified subject ID, COVID-19 status, age in years and sex were almost always included in the sample metadata. HLA class I and class II types, where available, came from metadata supplied by the sample provider rather than from assay-based typing.

CDR1 is given as MNHEY and CDR2 as SVGEGT, both from the germline V gene. The V end gives up 4 bases and the J end 3 bases, leaving 6 bases in the junction not matched to a gene. The CDR3 numbers 16 residues from cysteine through phenylalanine. Just the 48-base CDR3 DNA is kept, in frame starting at base 1. The collaborating institutions used their own protocols to collect whole blood in K2EDTA tubes. For TCRbeta analysis, collaborators shipped samples as frozen whole blood, isolated PBMCs, or DNA extracted from either of those sample types. On this clone: Its antigen target is currently unknown. Base qualities were left out, and no much larger clone turns up one base away.

TCRbeta CDR3 regions were amplified from genomic DNA by means of the immunoSEQ Assay, a bias-controlled multiplex PCR. Turning to the authors' computational methods: The number of nucleated cells in each sample was estimated from the amplification of reference gene primers within the assay. To quantify the absolute abundance of each unique TCRbeta CDR3 rearrangement, sequence reads were collapsed and filtered. Productive Simpson clonality was computed per sample as the square root of Simpson's diversity index over productive rearrangements. The table comes from immuneACCESS by way of TCRdb, which keeps in-frame sequences with V and J called. Part of the clones is missing from these tables; in studies checked, under half for an unresolved V gene and the rest for unknown reasons. V, J and clone size derive from that table, while D and trimming were established from the DNA sequence. The sample table lists about 80,000 clones, just over 85% of them with a count of one. The ten top clones hold 4% to 5.5% of the sample.

General study outcomes and caveats: The quantity of clinical and demographic metadata differed by source and by participant and was supplied without curation.

The TCR was taken from a woman over 75 with acute or convalescent COVID-19. Sample: peripheral blood. The sequence joins TRBV6-2 or TRBV6-3 to TRBJ2-7, and 13 junction bases match TRBD2. The base sequence is TGTGCCAGCAGTTTAGGACTAGCGGGGGCTATCTACGAGCAGTACTTC. This gives the protein CASSLGLAGAIYEQYF.